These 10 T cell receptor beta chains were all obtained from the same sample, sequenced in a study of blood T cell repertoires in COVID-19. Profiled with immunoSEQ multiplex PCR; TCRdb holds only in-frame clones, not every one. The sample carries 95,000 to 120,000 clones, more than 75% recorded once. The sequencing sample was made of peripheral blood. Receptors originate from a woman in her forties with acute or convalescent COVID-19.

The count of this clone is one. CDR3 region: CASSIDRLNTEAFF. For the CDR3, the DNA is TGTGCCAGTAGTATCGACAGGTTGAACACTGAAGCTTTCTTT. The chain employs TRBV19 and TRBJ1-1, with D possibly TRBD1 on 6 matching bases. Trimming cost V 3 bases and J 0 bases, with 8 bases left between them. Per the germline V gene, CDR1 is LNHDA and CDR2 is SQIVND (reference sequence). The CDR3 sequence is 14 residues long.

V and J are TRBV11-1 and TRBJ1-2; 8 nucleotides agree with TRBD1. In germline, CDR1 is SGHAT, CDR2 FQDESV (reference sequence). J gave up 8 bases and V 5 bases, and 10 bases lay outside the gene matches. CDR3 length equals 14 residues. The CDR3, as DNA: TGTGCCAGCAGCCCGGGACAGGTAGCCTGGGGCTACACCTTC. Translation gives CASSPGQVAWGYTF.

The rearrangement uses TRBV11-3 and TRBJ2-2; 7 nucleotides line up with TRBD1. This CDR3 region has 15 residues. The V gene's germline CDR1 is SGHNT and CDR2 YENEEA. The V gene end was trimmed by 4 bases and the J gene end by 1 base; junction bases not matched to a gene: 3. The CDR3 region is CASSSRQGNTGELFF. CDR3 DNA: TGTGCCAGCAGCTCCCGACAGGGGAACACCGGGGAGCTGTTTTTT.

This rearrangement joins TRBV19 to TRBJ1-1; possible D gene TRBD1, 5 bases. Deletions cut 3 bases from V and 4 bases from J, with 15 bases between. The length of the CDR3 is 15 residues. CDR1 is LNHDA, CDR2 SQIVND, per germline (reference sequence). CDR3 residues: CASSIFLQGGTEAFF. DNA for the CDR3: TGTGCCAGTAGTATTTTCCTCCAGGGCGGCACTGAAGCTTTCTTT.

CDR3 in amino acids: CASSIPGSSSGNTIYF. The CDR3 nucleotides are TGTGCCAGTAGTATCCCAGGATCCAGCTCTGGAAACACCATATATTTT. The J gene is TRBJ1-3, the V gene TRBV19; D gene ambiguous. Per the germline V gene, CDR1 is LNHDA and CDR2 is SQIVND (reference sequence). This CDR3 is built from 16 residues. The ends were cut back, 3 bases at V and 0 bases at J, with 12 bases in the middle.

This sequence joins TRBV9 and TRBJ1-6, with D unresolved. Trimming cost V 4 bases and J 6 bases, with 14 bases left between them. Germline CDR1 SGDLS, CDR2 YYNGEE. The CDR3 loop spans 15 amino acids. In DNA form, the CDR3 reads TGTGCCAGCAGCACATCACCCAGTGGTAATTCACCCCTCCACTTT. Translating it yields CASSTSPSGNSPLHF.

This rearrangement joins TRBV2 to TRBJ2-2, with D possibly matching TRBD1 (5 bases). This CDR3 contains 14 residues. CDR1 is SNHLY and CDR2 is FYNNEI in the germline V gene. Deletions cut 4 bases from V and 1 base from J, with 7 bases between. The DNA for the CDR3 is TGTGCCAGCAGTGGGCAGGGGAACACCGGGGAGCTGTTTTTT. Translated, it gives CASSGQGNTGELFF. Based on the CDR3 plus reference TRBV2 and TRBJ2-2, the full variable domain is EPEVTQTPSHQVTQMGQEVILRCVPISNHLYFYWYRQILGQKVEFLVSFYNNEISEKSEIFDDQFSVERPDGSNFTLKIRSTKLEDSAMYFCASSGQGNTGELFFGEGSRLTVL.

The CDR3 spells CALRKSTQVHNEQFF. As DNA, the CDR3 is TGTGCCCTTAGGAAGAGTACTCAGGTCCACAATGAGCAGTTCTTC. This chain links TRBV21-1 with TRBJ2-1; TRBD1, the table's D call, was not compared with the DNA. TRBV21-1 represents a pseudogene. This CDR3 spans 15 amino acids.

CDR3 region: CASSQRGSYNSPLHF. The DNA for the CDR3 is TGCGCCAGCAGTCAGCGGGGATCCTATAATTCACCCCTCCACTTT. This chain connects TRBV23-1 to TRBJ1-6; D is unclear. TRBV23-1 is an ORF, and what it does is uncertain. With 3 bases removed from V and 1 base from J, the gap between germline ends came to 7 bases. The CDR3 contains 15 residues.

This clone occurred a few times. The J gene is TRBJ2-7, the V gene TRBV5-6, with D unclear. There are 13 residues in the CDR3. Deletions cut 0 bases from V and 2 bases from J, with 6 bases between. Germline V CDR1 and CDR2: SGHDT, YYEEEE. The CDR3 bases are TGTGCCAGCAGCTTGGACAGTCCCTACGAGCAGTACTTC. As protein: CASSLDSPYEQYF. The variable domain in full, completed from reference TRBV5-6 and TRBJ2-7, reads DAGVTQSPTHLIKTRGQQVTLRCSPKSGHDTVSWYQQALGQGPQFIFQYYEEEERQRGNFPDRFSGHQFPNYSSELNVNALLLGDSALYLCASSLDSPYEQYFGPGTRLTVT.